The 4 T cell receptor beta chains below all came from one sample that was sequenced in a study of control samples from healthy donors and cancer patients. Profiled with immunoSEQ multiplex PCR; TCRdb holds only in-frame clones, not every one. The sample carries about 54,000 clones, approximately 96% recorded once. The sequencing input was blood. The receptors originated from a young woman in good health.

This sequence joins TRBV29-1 and TRBJ2-1; 14 nucleotides align to TRBD2. The germline CDR1 and CDR2 sequences are SQVTM and ANQGSEA. After removal of 6 bases from V and 14 bases from J, the junction contained 9 bases not matched to a gene. The CDR3 has 13 residues. The CDR3 loop is CSVGLAGERWEFF. The CDR3 bases are TGCAGCGTGGGACTAGCGGGAGAAAGGTGGGAGTTCTTC.

This clone was seen a handful of times. The chain has TRBV7-3 and TRBJ2-2; D is possibly TRBD1 or TRBD2 (5 bases each). V was pared by 1 base and J by 7 bases, with 10 bases between. Germline CDR1 and CDR2: SGHTA and FQGTGA. There are 14 residues in the CDR3. This CDR3 reads CASSLSGTGGELFF. For the CDR3, the DNA is TGTGCCAGCAGCTTAAGTGGGACGGGCGGGGAGCTGTTTTTT.

The chain links TRBV6-5 to TRBJ1-2; 7 bases line up with TRBD1. The germline V gene has CDR1 MNHEY and CDR2 SVGAGI. This CDR3 has 14 amino acids. With 4 bases clipped from V and 4 bases from J, the junction kept 6 bases outside the gene matches. CDR3 in amino acids: CASSSYRDSYGYTF. The CDR3 bases are TGTGCCAGCAGTTCATACAGGGACAGCTATGGCTACACCTTC.

V usage is TRBV28 and J usage is TRBJ2-1; 12 bases map to TRBD2. This CDR3 has 16 amino acids. Germline lookup yields CDR1 MDHEN and CDR2 SYDVKM. Losses at the gene ends were 6 bases for V and 6 bases for J; bases not matched to a gene: 9. The CDR3 coding sequence is TGTGCCAGCAGCTTGGCGACTAGCGGGAGCTCCAATGAGCAGTTCTTC. Translation gives CASSLATSGSSNEQFF.